The present T cell receptor beta chain was sequenced within a study of glioma-infiltrating T cells. General study findings and limits: Very few CDR3 sequences were shared between tissue and blood. Non-neoplastic patients had below-expected tissue-blood divergence, while all gliomas exceeded expectation.

Amplification of TCR alpha and beta CDR3 regions from RNA used iRepertoire nested multiplex PCR. From the multiplex PCR reads, TCRdb called clonotypes with MiXCR, one entry per CDR3 protein. The sample records roughly 120,000 distinct CDR3 sequences, 20% to 25% being singletons. CDR3 size: 17 residues. CDR1 is SGHTA and CDR2 is FQGNSA in the germline V gene. V gave up 3 bases and J gave up 3 bases, with 18 bases separating them. A remark on this clonotype: Its antigen remains unknown.

The J gene is TRBJ2-1, the V gene TRBV7-2; D may be TRBD2 (5 bases). The TCR comes from a human donor with low-grade glioma or glioblastoma, undergoing nonglioma brain surgery, or in good health (not recorded which). Sequencing was performed on glioma tissue, nonneoplastic brain tissue, or PBMCs (not recorded which). CDR3: CASSFTTAGGSYNEQFF. CDR3 in DNA: TGTGCCAGCAGCTTCACCACAGCTGGAGGTAGCTACAATGAGCAGTTCTTC.